This T cell receptor (beta chain) was documented in a study of blood T cell repertoires in COVID-19. Study-level background: Italy, Spain and the United States were the sources of the convalescent and acute COVID-19 samples.

In the original workflow: Reference gene primer amplification gave estimated nucleated cell counts. TCRdb keeps only in-frame clones here, not all; method: immunoSEQ multiplex PCR. D and trimming come from the DNA, and the V and J calls and clone size come from that table. The sample has some 120,000 clones; approximately 74% are singletons. There are a few counts of this clone. Sequencing was done on a sample of peripheral blood. The TCR originated in a man at least 80 years old with COVID-19, enrolled during active disease.

The CDR3 loop is CASSDPDSRPNYGYTF. In DNA, the CDR3 is TGTGCCAGCAGCGACCCCGATTCGCGGCCTAACTATGGCTACACCTTC. The rearrangement uses TRBV9 and TRBJ1-2; D remains ambiguous. CDR1 is SGDLS, CDR2 YYNGEE, per germline. The CDR3 contains 16 residues. V gave up 3 bases and J gave up 0 bases, with 15 bases separating them.